These 10 T cell receptor beta chains came from one sample sequenced in a study of CXCR3-negative and CXCR3-positive naive CD8 T cells. UMI-labeled 5' RACE TRB cDNA libraries were prepared from the cells. TCRdb reprocessed the 5' RACE reads and stores each CDR3 protein as one record, lacking DNA. The sample includes around 34,000 distinct CDR3 sequences. Sequencing was carried out using memory CD8+ T cells from blood. These TCRs come from a human donor in good health. Some clones in this sample may be carry-over from other donors' samples.

V usage is TRBV5-6 and J usage is TRBJ1-1; TCRdb's D gene call, TRBD1, goes unchecked for lack of DNA. This CDR3 has 18 residues. In germline, CDR1 is SGHDT, CDR2 YYEEEE. The CDR3 spells CASSLSGGADGVGTEAFF.

The genes are TRBV28 and TRBJ2-7. The CDR3 sequence is 13 residues long. Germline values: CDR1 MDHEN, CDR2 SYDVKM. The CDR3 here is CASSVRANYEQYF.

The chain couples TRBV6-1 to TRBJ2-7; TCRdb's D gene call, TRBD1, goes unchecked for lack of DNA. Germline CDR1 is MNHNS and CDR2 is SASEGT. The CDR3 extends over 14 amino acids. The CDR3: CASSDQGGPYEQYF.

CDR3: CASSFDRALGNTIYF. The chain recombines TRBV12-3 or TRBV12-4 with TRBJ1-3. The CDR3 extends over 15 amino acids.

The CDR3 reads CATRTLSQGATEAFF. The gene calls are TRBV19 and TRBJ1-1; TCRdb calls TRBD1, which cannot be checked without DNA. CDR1 LNHDA and CDR2 SQIVND come from the germline V gene (reference sequence). The CDR3 has 15 residues.

J is TRBJ2-7 and V is TRBV6-6. CDR3 length equals 12 residues. Germline values: CDR1 MNHNY, CDR2 SVGAGI (reference sequence). CDR3 sequence: CASSYIRDEQYF.

This chain links TRBV20-1 with TRBJ1-1; the D gene TCRdb calls, TRBD1, cannot be checked with no DNA. Per the germline V gene, CDR1 is DFQATT and CDR2 is SNEGSKA (reference sequence). The CDR3 length is 17 residues. The CDR3 loop reads CSVGGPVDRESNTEAFF.

The rearrangement joins TRBV7-2 to TRBJ2-3; as DNA is missing, the TRBD2 call by TCRdb cannot be tested. In germline, CDR1 is SGHTA, CDR2 FQGNSA. The CDR3 runs to 16 residues. The CDR3 spells CASSLDLLLGTDTQYF.

The chain employs TRBV4-3 and TRBJ1-6; the D call of TRBD1 rests on TCRdb alone, since no DNA is present to check it. CDR3 length: 15 residues. CDR1 is LGHNA, CDR2 YSLEER, per germline. This CDR3 is CASSEGTGDNSPLHF.

The chain has TRBV29-1 and TRBJ2-5; TCRdb's D gene call, TRBD1, goes unchecked for lack of DNA. The length of the CDR3 is 18 residues. CDR1 is SQVTM, CDR2 ANQGSEA, per germline. This chain's CDR3 is CSVEDQLARGGYQETQYF. The variable domain in full, completed from reference TRBV29-1 and TRBJ2-5, reads SAVISQKPSRDICQRGTSLTIQCQVDSQVTMMFWYRQQPGQSLTLIATANQGSEATYESGFVIDKFPISRPNLTFSTLTVSNMSPEDSSIYLCSVEDQLARGGYQETQYFGPGTRLLVL.